The 21 T cell receptor beta chains listed next were all sequenced from one sample in a study of T-cell reconstitution after alpha-beta-depleted transplantation in children. Preparation of the TCRbeta library used unique molecular identifiers. MiXCR, run by TCRdb on the PCR reads, gives a single entry per CDR3 protein. The profile shows some 460,000 distinct CDR3 sequences, 15% to 20% of them singletons. The sample consisted of PBMCs, mostly from graft donor cells, taken 360 days after TCRalphabeta/CD19-depleted stem cell transplant. All receptors come from a boy in the first two years of life who had a stem cell transplant for Wiskott-Aldrich syndrome, so the T cells may come from the graft donor.

The chain uses TRBV7-2 and TRBJ1-2, with D maybe TRBD1 (5 bases). The CDR3 is 18 amino acids. Trimming pared 2 bases from V and 4 bases from J, leaving 23 bases between. Germline V CDR1 and CDR2: SGHTA, FQGNSA. The CDR3 protein is CASSLYAGYGGWGYGYTF. The DNA of the CDR3 is TGTGCCAGCAGCTTATACGCTGGGTATGGGGGTTGGGGCTATGGCTACACCTTC.

This clonotype turned up a few times. The V gene is TRBV5-1, the J gene TRBJ2-4, with TRBD2 identical over 14 bases. Unmatched junction bases numbered 7, after V lost 4 bases and J lost 7 bases. There are 16 residues in the CDR3. In germline, CDR1 is SGHRS, CDR2 YFSETQ. CDR3 protein: CASSDRLAGGPNIQYF. As DNA, the CDR3 is TGCGCCAGCAGCGACAGACTAGCGGGAGGGCCGAACATTCAGTACTTC.

There are a few counts of this clonotype. The chain employs TRBV10-3 and TRBJ2-1, with D possibly TRBD1 on 5 matching bases. The CDR3 runs 14 residues. Germline loops: CDR1 ENHRY, CDR2 SYGVKD. V lost 8 bases and J 3 bases, leaving 14 bases between the germline ends. CDR3 sequence reads: CAIGPDRLYNEQFF. The DNA of the CDR3 is TGTGCCATCGGCCCTGACAGACTCTACAATGAGCAGTTCTTC.

V usage is TRBV5-1 and J usage is TRBJ2-1, with a weak D call TRBD1 (6 bases). Trimming took off 4 bases at V and 5 bases at J, with 19 bases between the two ends. The CDR3 is 16 residues long. Germline CDR1 reads SGHRS; CDR2 reads YFSETQ. CDR3 nucleotide sequence: TGCGCCAGCAGCGCCCAGGGGCTGCAGACCCACAATGAGCAGTTCTTC. This codes for CASSAQGLQTHNEQFF.

This clonotype was found a few times. The chain combines TRBV12-3 or TRBV12-4 with TRBJ1-1; D uncertain. This CDR3 has 12 amino acids. Trimming stripped 5 bases from V and 11 bases from J, with 15 bases between. The CDR3 DNA reads as TGTGCCAGCAGTCTGGGTGGCCGCGGTGCTTTCTTT. Translation: CASSLGGRGAFF.

Only a few counts were recorded for this clonotype. The CDR3 sequence is CAISADREAFF. As DNA, the CDR3 is TGTGCCATCAGCGCCGACAGAGAAGCTTTCTTT. The J gene is TRBJ1-1, the V gene TRBV10-3; D perhaps matches TRBD1 (5 bases). Germline CDR1 reads ENHRY; CDR2 reads SYGVKD. Trimming took 6 bases from V and 8 from J, leaving 10 bases between them. CDR3 size: 11 residues.

The DNA for the CDR3 is TGTGCCACCAGCTCAGGAGGGCTAGCCAAAAACATTCAGTACTTC. This sequence encodes CATSSGGLAKNIQYF. The chain recombines TRBV24-1 with TRBJ2-4, with a weak D call TRBD2 (6 bases). From germline, CDR1 is KGHDR and CDR2 SFDVKD. The length of the CDR3 is 15 residues. V lost 7 bases and J 0 bases, leaving 12 bases between the germline ends.

This clonotype has only a few counts. The V gene is TRBV10-3, the J gene TRBJ2-5; no clear D gene. Germline V gives CDR1 ENHRY, CDR2 SYGVKD. V was cut by 0 bases and J by 4 bases, with 6 bases left in between. The CDR3 is 13 residues long. The CDR3, as DNA: TGTGCCATCAGTGAGTCATGGGGAGAGACCCAGTACTTC. Its protein product is CAISESWGETQYF.

There are a few counts of this clonotype. The chain joins TRBV6-5 to TRBJ1-3, with D possibly matching TRBD1 (6 bases). Germline values: CDR1 MNHEY, CDR2 SVGAGI. The CDR3 extends over 17 amino acids. Trimming removed 0 bases at V and 4 bases at J, with 16 bases between. CDR3 region: CASSYSGPGASGNTIYF. The CDR3 coding sequence is TGTGCCAGCAGTTACTCGGGCCCAGGGGCGTCAGGAAACACCATATATTTT.

V is TRBV4-1 and J is TRBJ1-4; 8 nucleotides match TRBD1. Trimming took 4 bases from V and 1 from J; bases not matched to a gene: 11. The germline CDR1 and CDR2 sequences are MGHRA and YSYEKL. CDR3 length equals 18 residues. The CDR3 region has the DNA TGCGCCAGCAGCCCCGGACAGGGTAAAGGGCTAACTAATGAAAAACTGTTTTTT. Encoded protein: CASSPGQGKGLTNEKLFF.

Only a few counts were recorded for this clonotype. The J gene is TRBJ1-2, the V gene TRBV7-9; TRBD1 might be the D (5 bases). In germline, CDR1 is SEHNR, CDR2 FQNEAQ (reference sequence). Trimming shortened V by 5 bases and J by 7 bases, and 17 bases separated the two germline ends. This CDR3 has 14 residues. The DNA for the CDR3 is TGTGCCAGCAGCCTTAAGGGGTTATTTACTGGCTACACCTTC. It codes for CASSLKGLFTGYTF.

This clonotype was seen a handful of times. The chain employs TRBV5-1 and TRBJ2-1; 10 bases match TRBD1. Per germline, CDR1 SGHRS and CDR2 YFSETQ. J was trimmed by 6 bases and V by 2 bases; bases with no gene match: 5. The CDR3 runs 15 residues. The CDR3 protein is CASSFRQGASNEQFF. In DNA form, the CDR3 reads TGCGCCAGCAGCTTCCGACAGGGGGCAAGCAATGAGCAGTTCTTC.

The CDR3 here is CASSSHEGDTQYF. CDR3 DNA sequence: TGTGCCAGCAGTTCCCACGAGGGGGATACGCAGTATTTT. The chain recombines TRBV12-3 or TRBV12-4 with TRBJ2-3; D tentatively reads TRBD1 or TRBD2 (5 bases each). V was pared by 4 bases and J by 6 bases, with 11 bases between. The CDR3 is 13 residues long.

The rearrangement joins TRBV21-1 to TRBJ2-1; the listed D gene, TRBD1, was not tested against the DNA. TRBV21-1 is a pseudogene locus. The CDR3 spans 14 residues. The CDR3: CASSFSDRENEQFF. The CDR3 bases are TGTGCCAGCAGCTTCTCGGACAGGGAGAATGAGCAGTTCTTC.

This clonotype was found many times. The rearrangement joins TRBV24-1 to TRBJ2-1; TRBD2 is a possible D gene (5 bases). V was shortened by 9 bases and J by 3 bases, with 11 bases between the two germline ends. Looked up from germline, CDR1 is KGHDR and CDR2 is SFDVKD. This CDR3 has 13 residues. This CDR3 is CATRDGDYNEQFF. The CDR3 DNA follows: TGTGCCACCCGCGACGGGGACTACAATGAGCAGTTCTTC.

The sample holds a few counts of this clonotype. The chain employs TRBV7-9 and TRBJ2-3; D unresolved. Germline CDR1 SEHNR, CDR2 FQNEAQ (reference sequence). The germline V and J ends were trimmed by 3 bases and 2 bases, with 9 bases remaining between them. This CDR3 spans 14 amino acids. The CDR3 loop is CASSLAFPTDTQYF. The CDR3 DNA sequence: TGTGCCAGCAGCTTGGCTTTTCCCACAGATACGCAGTATTTT.

The chain uses TRBV18 and TRBJ2-3; 15 positions match TRBD2. The CDR3 runs 20 residues. V lost 3 bases, J lost 1 base, and 11 bases stayed unmatched. Germline CDR1 KGHSH, CDR2 LQKENI. The CDR3 DNA is TGTGCCAGCTCACCGCTTGGACTAGCGGGAGGGCCGGGGGGCACAGATACGCAGTATTTT. Encoded protein: CASSPLGLAGGPGGTDTQYF.

The chain has TRBV6-1 and TRBJ2-3, with 7 bases matching TRBD1. This CDR3 has 17 residues. V was pared by 3 bases and J by 1 base, with 10 bases of the junction left unmatched. Germline-derived CDR1 and CDR2 are MNHNS and SASEGT. The CDR3 sequence: CASSDRPTGMGTDTQYF. CDR3 DNA: TGTGCCAGCAGTGACCGGCCGACAGGGATGGGCACAGATACGCAGTATTTT.

This clonotype has a handful of counts. The V gene is TRBV30, the J gene TRBJ2-5, with D unresolved. Germline CDR1 and CDR2: GTSNPN and SVGIG (reference sequence). The CDR3 has 12 residues. V was pared by 0 bases and J by 5 bases, with 7 bases between. The CDR3 nucleotides read TGTGCCTGGAGTGTAAATCGGGAGACCCAGTACTTC. As protein: CAWSVNRETQYF.

The J gene is TRBJ1-1, the V gene TRBV7-2; D gene ambiguous. Germline loops: CDR1 SGHTA, CDR2 FQGNSA. This CDR3 has 14 residues. Between the trimmed V and J ends, which lost 5 bases and 1 base, there was a span of 11 bases. The CDR3 DNA sequence: TGTGCCAGCAGCCCCCTTCTCGGGAACACTGAAGCTTTCTTT. It encodes CASSPLLGNTEAFF.

This chain links TRBV29-1 with TRBJ2-5, with D perhaps matching TRBD1 (6 bases). Germline lookup yields CDR1 SQVTM and CDR2 ANQGSEA. The CDR3 has 14 residues. V was pared by 3 bases and J by 1 base, with 12 bases between. The CDR3 bases are TGCAGCGTTGAGGGGGCGGGCTTCCAAGAGACCCAGTACTTC. Its protein is CSVEGAGFQETQYF.